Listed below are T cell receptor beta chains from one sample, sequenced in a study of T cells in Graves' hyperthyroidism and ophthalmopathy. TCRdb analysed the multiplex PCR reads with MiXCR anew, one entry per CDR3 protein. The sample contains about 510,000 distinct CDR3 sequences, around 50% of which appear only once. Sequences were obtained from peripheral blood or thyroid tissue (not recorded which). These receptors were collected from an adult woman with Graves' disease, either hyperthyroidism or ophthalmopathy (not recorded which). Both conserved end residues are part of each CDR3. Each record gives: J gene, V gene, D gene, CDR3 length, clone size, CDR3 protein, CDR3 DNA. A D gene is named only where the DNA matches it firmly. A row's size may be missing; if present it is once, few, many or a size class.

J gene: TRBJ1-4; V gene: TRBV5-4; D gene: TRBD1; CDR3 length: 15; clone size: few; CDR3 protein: CASSLMRGRKEKLFF; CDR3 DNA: TGTGCCAGCAGCTTGATGAGGGGGCGGAAAGAAAAACTGTTTTTT
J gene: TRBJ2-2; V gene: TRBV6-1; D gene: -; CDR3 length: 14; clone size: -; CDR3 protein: CAICALERTGELFF; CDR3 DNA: TGTGCCATCTGCGCCCTCGAGAGGACCGGGGAGCTGTTTTTT
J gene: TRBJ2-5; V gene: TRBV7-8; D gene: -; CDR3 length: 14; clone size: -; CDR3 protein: CASGLRGATETQYF; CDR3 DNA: TGTGCCAGCGGACTTAGGGGGGCGACGGAGACCCAGTACTTC
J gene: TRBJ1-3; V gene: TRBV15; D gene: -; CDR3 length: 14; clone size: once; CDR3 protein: CATSRGDLGNTIYF; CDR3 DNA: TGTGCCACCAGCAGAGGGGATCTCGGAAACACCATATATTTT
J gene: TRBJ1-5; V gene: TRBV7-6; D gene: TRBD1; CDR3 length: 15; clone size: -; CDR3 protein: CASSLGTGVGQPQHF; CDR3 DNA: TGTGCCAGCAGCTTAGGGACAGGGGTCGGACAGCCCCAGCATTTT
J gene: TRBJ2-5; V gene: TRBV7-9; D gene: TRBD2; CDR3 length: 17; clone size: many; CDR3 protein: CASSSNLAGGPRETQYF; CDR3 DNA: TGTGCCAGCAGCTCTAACCTAGCGGGAGGGCCAAGAGAGACCCAGTACTTC
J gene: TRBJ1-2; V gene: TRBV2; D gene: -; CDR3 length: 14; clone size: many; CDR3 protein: CASSDQGPRYGYTF; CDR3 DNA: TGTGCCAGCAGTGACCAGGGCCCTCGATATGGCTACACCTTC
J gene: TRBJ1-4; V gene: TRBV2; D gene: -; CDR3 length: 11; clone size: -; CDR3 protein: CASRQEQKLFF; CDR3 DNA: TGTGCCAGCAGACAGGAACAAAAACTGTTTTTT
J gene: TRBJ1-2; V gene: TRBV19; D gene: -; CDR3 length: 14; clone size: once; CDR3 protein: CASSSGRAAYGYTF; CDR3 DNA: TGTGCCAGTAGTAGCGGGAGGGCTGCCTATGGCTACACCTTC
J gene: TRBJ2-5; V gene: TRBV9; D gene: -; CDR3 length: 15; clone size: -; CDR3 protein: CASSAPGSLGETQYF; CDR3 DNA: TGTGCCAGCAGCGCGCCAGGGAGTTTGGGAGAGACCCAGTACTTC
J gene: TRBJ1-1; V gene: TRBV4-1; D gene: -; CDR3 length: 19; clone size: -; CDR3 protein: CASSQDRWGHRSLNTEAFF; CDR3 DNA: TGCGCCAGCAGCCAAGATCGCTGGGGGCACAGAAGTCTGAACACTGAAGCTTTCTTT
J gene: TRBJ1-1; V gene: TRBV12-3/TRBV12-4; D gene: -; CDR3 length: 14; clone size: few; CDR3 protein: CASSLGAGGEEAFF; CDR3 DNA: TGTGCCAGCAGTTTAGGTGCCGGAGGTGAGGAGGCTTTCTTT
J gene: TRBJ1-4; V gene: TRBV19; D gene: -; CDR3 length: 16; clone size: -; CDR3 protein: CASSPLFVSTNEKLFF; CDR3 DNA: TGTGCCAGTAGCCCCCTGTTCGTTTCAACTAATGAAAAACTGTTTTTT
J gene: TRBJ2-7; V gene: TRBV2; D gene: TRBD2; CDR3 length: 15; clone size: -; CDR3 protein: CASSEAAGGSYEQYF; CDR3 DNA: TGTGCCAGCAGTGAAGCGGCGGGAGGCTCCTACGAGCAGTACTTC
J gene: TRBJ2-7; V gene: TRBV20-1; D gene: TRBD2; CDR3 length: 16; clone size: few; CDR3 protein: CSARDTSERGSCEQYF; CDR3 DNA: TGCAGTGCTAGAGATACCTCTGAGCGGGGCTCCTGCGAGCAGTACTTC
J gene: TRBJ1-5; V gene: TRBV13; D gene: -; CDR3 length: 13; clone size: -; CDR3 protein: CAIDAGVGQPQHF; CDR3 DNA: TGTGCCATCGATGCTGGGGTTGGCCAGCCCCAGCATTTT
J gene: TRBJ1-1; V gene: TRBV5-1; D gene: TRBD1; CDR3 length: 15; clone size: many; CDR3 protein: CASSWQDRDWSEAFF; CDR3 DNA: TGCGCCAGCAGCTGGCAGGACAGGGATTGGTCTGAAGCTTTCTTT